A selection of T cell receptor beta chains follows, all from one sample in a study of prognosis after radiotherapy for stage I lung cancer. TCRdb fed the multiplex PCR reads into MiXCR, producing one record per CDR3 protein. This table holds over 14,000 distinct CDR3 sequences, 25% to 35% found once. The starting material was PBMCs, obtained before or after stereotactic body radiation therapy (not recorded which). These receptors came from a donor aged 50 or older with non-small cell lung cancer. CDR3s include the opening cysteine and the closing phenylalanine or tryptophan. Fields, in order: J gene, V gene, clone size, D gene, CDR3 protein, CDR3 DNA. D genes are given only for firm matches. Where a row states a size, it is once, few, many or the class of an expanded clone; other rows omit it.

TRBJ2-1 | TRBV4-1 | - | - | CASSQDPYGSYNEQFF | TGCGCCAGCAGCCAAGATCCCTACGGGAGCTACAATGAGCAGTTCTTC
TRBJ1-4 | TRBV28 | many | - | CASSLGRFPTNEKLFF | TGTGCCAGCAGTTTGGGCCGATTTCCAACTAATGAAAAACTGTTTTTT
TRBJ1-5 | TRBV28 | - | TRBD1 | CASIETGDSNQPQHF | TGTGCCAGCATCGAAACAGGGGATAGCAATCAGCCCCAGCATTTT
TRBJ1-4 | TRBV28 | many | TRBD1 | CASAATGLNEKLFF | TGTGCCAGCGCCGCGACAGGGTTAAATGAAAAACTGTTTTTT
TRBJ2-2 | TRBV12-3/TRBV12-4 | medium-sized | - | CASSNRARELFF | TGTGCCAGCAGTAACCGCGCTAGGGAGCTGTTTTTT
TRBJ1-5 | TRBV20-1 | - | - | CSAGRGFSINSNQPQHF | TGCAGTGCCGGTCGGGGCTTCTCGATCAATAGCAATCAGCCCCAGCATTTT
TRBJ1-3 | TRBV9 | many | - | CASSVGGEAGNTIYF | TGTGCCAGCAGCGTAGGCGGGGAGGCTGGAAACACCATATATTTT
TRBJ2-2 | TRBV15 | - | - | CATSRVLGNTGELFF | TGTGCCACCAGCAGAGTACTAGGGAATACGGGGGAGCTGTTTTTT
TRBJ1-2 | TRBV2 | many | - | CASRAERAGYTF | TGTGCCAGCAGGGCGGAGAGGGCTGGCTACACCTTC
TRBJ1-5 | TRBV20-1 | - | - | CSAGWRRNQPQHF | TGCAGTGCTGGTTGGCGACGCAATCAGCCCCAGCATTTT
TRBJ2-1 | TRBV2 | - | - | CASREHEAYNEQFF | TGTGCCAGCAGGGAGCACGAGGCCTACAATGAGCAGTTCTTC
TRBJ1-2 | TRBV6-1 | medium-sized | - | CASTKTSGYGYTF | TGTGCCAGCACCAAAACCTCGGGGTATGGCTACACCTTC
TRBJ1-3 | TRBV5-1 | many | TRBD1 | CASSVTGRSGNTIYF | TGCGCCAGCAGCGTGACAGGGCGGTCTGGAAACACCATATATTTT
TRBJ1-1 | TRBV6-1 | many | - | CATFGRDTEAFF | TGTGCCACGTTCGGTCGAGACACTGAAGCTTTCTTT
TRBJ2-7 | TRBV7-9 | - | - | CASRFVSGKTYEQYF | TGTGCCAGCAGATTCGTTTCAGGGAAGACCTACGAGCAGTACTTC
TRBJ2-3 | TRBV20-1 | medium-sized | TRBD2 | CSARLAGTSTDTQYF | TGCAGTGCTAGGCTAGCGGGGACTAGCACAGATACGCAGTATTTT
TRBJ2-5 | TRBV13 | many | - | CASSLIETQYF | TGTGCCAGCAGCTTAATAGAGACCCAGTACTTC
TRBJ2-5 | TRBV3-1 | many | - | CASSSLAVQETQYF | TGTGCCAGCAGCAGCTTAGCGGTCCAAGAGACCCAGTACTTC
TRBJ2-7 | TRBV2 | - | - | CASSDLWAREQCF | TGTGCCAGCAGTGATTTGTGGGCTCGCGAGCAGTGCTTC
TRBJ2-7 | TRBV30 | many | - | CASRTKLFYEQYF | TGTGCCTCACGGACTAAACTATTCTACGAGCAGTACTTC
TRBJ2-4 | TRBV3-1 | many | TRBD2 | CASSQLAGAKNIQYF | TGTGCCAGCAGCCAACTAGCGGGAGCCAAAAACATTCAGTACTTC
TRBJ1-5 | TRBV7-2 | - | - | CASSLGQCNQSQHF | TGTGCCAGCAGCTTAGGACAGTGCAATCAGTCCCAGCATTTT
TRBJ2-7 | TRBV5-1 | - | TRBD2 | CASSTGRGGNGYEQYF | TGCGCCAGCAGCACCGGACGCGGGGGGAATGGGTACGAGCAGTACTTC
TRBJ2-3 | TRBV20-1 | medium-sized | - | CSASVGGGTDTQYF | TGCAGTGCTAGTGTGGGGGGAGGCACAGATACGCAGTATTTT
TRBJ1-1 | TRBV6-5 | once | - | CASSRTWVEAFF | TGCGCCAGCAGCCGTACGTGGGTAGAAGCTTTCTTT
TRBJ1-4 | TRBV6-1 | many | - | CASRGDRYNEKLFF | TGTGCCAGCAGAGGTGACAGGTATAATGAAAAACTGTTTTTT
TRBJ2-5 | TRBV5-1 | many | TRBD2 | CASSWGGDFQETQYF | TGCGCCAGCAGCTGGGGAGGGGACTTCCAAGAGACCCAGTACTTC
TRBJ2-3 | TRBV28 | medium-sized | - | CASSDSTQYF | TGTGCCAGCTCGGACTCAACGCAGTATTTT
TRBJ1-1 | TRBV18 | many | - | CASSPLRENTEAFF | TGTGCCAGCTCACCACTAAGAGAGAACACTGAAGCTTTCTTT
TRBJ2-1 | TRBV28 | - | TRBD2 | CASSSPIGRACVTHF | TGTGCCAGCAGTTCGCCTATCGGGAGGGCATGTGTGACCCACTTC
TRBJ2-5 | TRBV6-2/TRBV6-3 | few | TRBD2 | CASSSSGGGKTQYF | TGTGCCAGCAGTTCCAGCGGGGGGGGTAAGACCCAGTACTTC
TRBJ2-7 | TRBV6-1 | - | TRBD2 | CASRNSGRGRQKQYF | TGTGCCAGCAGGAACAGCGGGAGGGGTAGGCAGAAGCAGTACTTC
TRBJ2-3 | TRBV5-1 | medium-sized | TRBD1 | CASSIGQGVFSSTDTQYF | TGCGCCAGCAGCATAGGACAGGGCGTCTTCTCTAGCACAGATACGCAGTATTTT
TRBJ2-7 | TRBV16 | many | - | CASSQSRRVSYEQYF | TGTGCCAGCAGCCAATCGAGGCGGGTTTCCTACGAGCAGTACTTC
TRBJ2-7 | TRBV28 | medium-sized | - | CASSPSSLTASWYEQYF | TGTGCCAGCAGTCCCTCCTCTTTGACAGCAAGCTGGTACGAGCAGTACTTC
TRBJ1-5 | TRBV5-6 | many | - | CASSLPRGPQHF | TGTGCCAGCAGCTTGCCCCGGGGGCCCCAGCATTTT
TRBJ1-4 | TRBV14 | many | - | CASSQDRGGAPGNEKLFF | TGTGCCAGCAGCCAAGATCGTGGGGGGGCGCCGGGTAATGAAAAACTGTTTTTT
TRBJ1-2 | TRBV6-2/TRBV6-3 | - | TRBD1 | CASSNGDSGNYGYTF | TGTGCCAGCAGTAACGGGGACAGCGGTAACTATGGCTACACCTTC
TRBJ1-6 | TRBV7-9 | - | TRBD1 | CASSFLSGQFNSPLYF | TGTGCCAGCAGCTTCTTATCGGGACAGTTTAATTCACCCCTCTACTTT
TRBJ2-3 | TRBV19 | medium-sized | - | CASSPQSSTDTQYF | TGTGCCAGTAGTCCACAATCCAGCACAGATACGCAGTATTTT
TRBJ2-1 | TRBV10-2 | many | - | CASTTRFSLALYNEQFF | TGCGCCAGCACTACTCGATTCAGCCTAGCGTTATACAATGAGCAGTTCTTC
TRBJ2-1 | TRBV7-9 | medium-sized | - | CASSLGGTINEQFF | TGTGCCAGCAGCTTAGGAGGGACGATCAATGAGCAGTTCTTC
TRBJ1-1 | TRBV2 | many | - | CASSVQHMNTEAFF | TGTGCCAGCAGTGTTCAGCATATGAACACTGAAGCTTTCTTT
TRBJ1-2 | TRBV6-1 | medium-sized | - | CASPPSYGYTF | TGTGCCAGCCCACCCAGCTATGGCTACACCTTC
TRBJ2-7 | TRBV11-1 | - | TRBD2 | CASSLALAGFYEQYF | TGTGCCAGCAGCTTGGCTCTAGCGGGCTTCTACGAGCAGTACTTC
TRBJ1-2 | TRBV4-2 | - | - | CATSQDSTGPKSGSTF | TGTGCCACCAGCCAAGATAGTACAGGCCCGAAGTCTGGCTCCACCTTC
TRBJ2-5 | TRBV12-3/TRBV12-4 | many | - | CASSFSYLAVETQYF | TGTGCCAGCAGTTTTTCCTACCTAGCCGTAGAGACCCAGTACTTC
TRBJ2-7 | TRBV19 | many | - | CASSQTQSGTFYYEQYF | TGTGCCAGTAGCCAGACCCAGTCCGGGACTTTCTACTACGAGCAGTACTTC